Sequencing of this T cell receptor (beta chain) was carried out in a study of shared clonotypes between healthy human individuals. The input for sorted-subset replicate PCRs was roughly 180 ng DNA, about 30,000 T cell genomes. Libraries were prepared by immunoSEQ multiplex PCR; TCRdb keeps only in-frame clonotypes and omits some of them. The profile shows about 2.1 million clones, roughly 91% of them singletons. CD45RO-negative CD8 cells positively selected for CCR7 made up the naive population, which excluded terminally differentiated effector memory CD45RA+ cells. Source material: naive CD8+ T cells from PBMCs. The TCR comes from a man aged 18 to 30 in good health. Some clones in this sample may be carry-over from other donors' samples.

CDR3 in DNA: TGTGCCAGCAGTCCCATCCGTGGGGCATTCCAAGAGACCCAGTACTTC. Translating it yields CASSPIRGAFQETQYF. The J gene is TRBJ2-5, the V gene TRBV25-1, with D possibly being TRBD1 (5 bases). This CDR3 comprises 16 residues. Germline V CDR1 and CDR2: MGHDK, SYGVNS. The germline V and J ends were trimmed by 5 bases and 1 base, with 17 bases remaining between them.